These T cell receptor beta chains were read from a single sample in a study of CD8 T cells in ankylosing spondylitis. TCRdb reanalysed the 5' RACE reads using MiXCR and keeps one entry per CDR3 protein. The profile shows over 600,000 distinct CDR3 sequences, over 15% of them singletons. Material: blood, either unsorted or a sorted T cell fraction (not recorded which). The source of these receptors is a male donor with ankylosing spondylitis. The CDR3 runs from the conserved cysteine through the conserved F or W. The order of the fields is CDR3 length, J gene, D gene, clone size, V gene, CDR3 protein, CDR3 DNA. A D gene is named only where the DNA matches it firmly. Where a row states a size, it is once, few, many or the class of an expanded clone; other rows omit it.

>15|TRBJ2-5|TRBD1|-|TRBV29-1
CSVAGQGDRAETQYF
TGCAGCGTCGCCGGACAGGGGGACAGGGCGGAGACCCAGTACTTC
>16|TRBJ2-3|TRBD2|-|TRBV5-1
CASSTGLAERTDTQYF
TGCGCCAGCAGCACAGGACTAGCGGAGCGCACAGATACGCAGTATTTT
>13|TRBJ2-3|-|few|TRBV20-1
CSARDSPVDTQYF
TGCAGTGCTAGAGATAGTCCGGTGGATACGCAGTATTTT
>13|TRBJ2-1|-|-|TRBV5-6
CASSPSAEPAEFF
TGTGCCAGCAGCCCATCAGCGGAGCCGGCAGAGTTCTTC
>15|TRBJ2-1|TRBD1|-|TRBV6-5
CASSYSDRGTNEQFF
TGTGCCAGCAGTTACAGCGACAGGGGGACAAATGAGCAGTTCTTC
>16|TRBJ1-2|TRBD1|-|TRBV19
CASSIAFGTANYGYTF
TGTGCCAGTAGTATAGCCTTCGGGACAGCTAACTATGGCTACACCTTC
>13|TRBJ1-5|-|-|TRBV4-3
CASSQTIGQPQHF
TGCGCCAGCAGCCAGACCATCGGACAGCCCCAGCATTTT
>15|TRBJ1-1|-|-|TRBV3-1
CASSPQMWGGAEAFF
TGTGCCAGCAGCCCCCAGATGTGGGGCGGGGCTGAAGCTTTCTTT
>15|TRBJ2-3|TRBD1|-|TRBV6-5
CASSLQGAYSDTQYF
TGTGCCAGCAGTCTACAGGGGGCTTATTCAGATACGCAGTATTTT
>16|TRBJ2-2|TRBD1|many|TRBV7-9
CASRSRQGTNTGELFF
TGTGCCAGCAGATCAAGACAGGGAACGAACACCGGGGAGCTGTTTTTT
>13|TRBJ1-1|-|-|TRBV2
CAGTRGVGIEAFF
TGTGCCGGCACGAGGGGAGTAGGTATAGAAGCTTTCTTT
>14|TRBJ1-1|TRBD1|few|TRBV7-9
CASSPPGQGAEAFF
TGTGCCAGCAGCCCTCCGGGACAGGGGGCTGAAGCTTTCTTT
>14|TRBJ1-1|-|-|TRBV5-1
CASSLVAQLSEAFF
TGCGCCAGCAGCTTGGTGGCGCAGCTATCTGAAGCTTTCTTT
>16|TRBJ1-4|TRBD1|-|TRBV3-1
CASSPGTGDYNEKLFF
TGTGCCAGCAGCCCCGGGACAGGGGATTATAATGAAAAACTGTTTTTT
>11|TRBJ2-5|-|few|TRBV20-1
CSAGHQETQYF
TGCAGTGCTGGACACCAAGAGACCCAGTACTTC
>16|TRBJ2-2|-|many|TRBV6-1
CASTYAPSLGTGELFF
TGTGCCAGCACGTATGCCCCCTCATTGGGCACCGGGGAGCTGTTTTTT
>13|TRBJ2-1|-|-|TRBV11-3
CASSFAPSNEQFF
TGTGCCAGCAGCTTTGCCCCGTCGAATGAGCAGTTCTTC
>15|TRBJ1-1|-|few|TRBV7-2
CASSLAFRGDTEAFF
TGTGCCAGCAGCTTAGCTTTCAGGGGAGACACTGAAGCTTTCTTT
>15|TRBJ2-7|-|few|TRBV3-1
CASSQVSGGSYEQYF
TGTGCCAGCAGCCAAGTATCCGGCGGATCCTACGAGCAGTACTTC
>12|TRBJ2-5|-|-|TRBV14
CASSQDRRTQYF
TGTGCCAGCAGCCAAGATCGAAGGACCCAGTACTTC
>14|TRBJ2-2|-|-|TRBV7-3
CASSLGPGERELFF
TGTGCCAGCAGCTTAGGGCCTGGCGAACGGGAGCTGTTTTTT
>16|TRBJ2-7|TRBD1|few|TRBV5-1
CASSLGRTGRAYEQYF
TGCGCCAGCAGCTTGGGTCGGACAGGTAGAGCCTACGAGCAGTACTTC
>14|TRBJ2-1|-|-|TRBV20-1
CSALEDISYNEQFF
TGCAGTGCTCTAGAGGACATCTCCTACAATGAGCAGTTCTTC
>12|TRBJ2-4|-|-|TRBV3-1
CASSQRDHIQYF
TGTGCCAGCAGCCAAAGGGACCACATTCAGTACTTC
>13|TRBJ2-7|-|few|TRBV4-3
CASSPLTGGEQYF
TGCGCCAGCAGCCCCCTGACTGGGGGCGAGCAGTACTTC
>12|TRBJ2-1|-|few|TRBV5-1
CASSPYEHEQFF
TGCGCCAGCAGCCCTTACGAGCATGAGCAGTTCTTC
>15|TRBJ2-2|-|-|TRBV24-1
CATSDRRTDTGELFF
TGTGCCACCAGTGATCGGAGAACAGATACCGGGGAGCTGTTTTTT
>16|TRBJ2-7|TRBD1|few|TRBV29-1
CSVQTQGQGKRYEQYF
TGCAGCGTACAGACCCAGGGACAGGGTAAAAGATACGAGCAGTACTTC
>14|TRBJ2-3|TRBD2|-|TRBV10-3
CAIRAGREADTQYF
TGTGCCATCAGGGCGGGGCGGGAGGCCGATACGCAGTATTTT
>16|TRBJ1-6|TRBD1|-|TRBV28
CASSRARTGVGSPLHF
TGTGCCAGCAGTCGCGCCCGAACAGGGGTGGGTTCACCCCTCCACTTT
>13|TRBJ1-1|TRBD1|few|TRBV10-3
CAIRTGLNTEAFF
TGTGCCATCAGGACAGGGCTGAACACTGAAGCTTTCTTT
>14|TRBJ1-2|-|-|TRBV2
CASSFQTVNYGYTF
TGTGCCAGCAGTTTCCAGACCGTGAACTATGGCTACACCTTC
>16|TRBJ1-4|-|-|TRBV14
CASSPGSRWMREKLFF
TGTGCCAGCAGCCCAGGATCAAGGTGGATGCGTGAAAAACTGTTTTTT
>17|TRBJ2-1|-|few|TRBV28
CASSSMGKRLSYNEQFF
TGTGCCAGCAGTTCCATGGGGAAGCGGCTATCCTACAATGAGCAGTTCTTC
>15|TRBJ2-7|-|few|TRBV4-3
CASSQDPALWDEQYF
TGCGCCAGCAGCCAAGACCCGGCCCTTTGGGACGAGCAGTACTTC
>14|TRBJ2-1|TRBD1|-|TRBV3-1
CASSQRDRGNEQFF
TGTGCCAGCAGCCAGCGAGACAGGGGAAATGAGCAGTTCTTC
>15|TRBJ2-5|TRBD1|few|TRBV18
CASSPPGTEEETQYF
TGTGCCAGCTCACCACCCGGGACAGAAGAAGAGACCCAGTACTTC
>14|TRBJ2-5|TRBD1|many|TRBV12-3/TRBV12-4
CASSGTGGDRTQYF
TGTGCCAGCAGCGGGACAGGAGGTGACAGGACCCAGTACTTC
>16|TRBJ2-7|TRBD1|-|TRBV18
CASSPRTGTLSYEQYF
TGTGCCAGCTCACCACGGACAGGGACGCTTTCCTACGAGCAGTACTTC
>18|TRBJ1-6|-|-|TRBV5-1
CASSLWGGGSPYNSPLHF
TGCGCCAGCAGCTTGTGGGGGGGCGGTTCCCCCTATAATTCACCCCTCCACTTT
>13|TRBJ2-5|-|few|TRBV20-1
CTSQRVVQETQYF
TGCACCTCACAGCGGGTGGTCCAAGAGACCCAGTACTTC
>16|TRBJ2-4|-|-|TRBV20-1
CSARGSGGRAWNIQYF
TGCAGTGCTAGGGGTTCTGGAGGGCGGGCTTGGAACATTCAGTACTTC
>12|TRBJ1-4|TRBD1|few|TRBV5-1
CASGTGEGKLFF
TGCGCCAGCGGCACAGGGGAGGGAAAACTGTTTTTT
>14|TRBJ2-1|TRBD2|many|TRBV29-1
CSVDRLAGTNEQFF
TGCAGCGTTGACCGACTAGCGGGTACTAATGAGCAGTTCTTC
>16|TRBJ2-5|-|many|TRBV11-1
CASSLAAGLMQETQYF
TGTGCCAGCAGCTTAGCGGCGGGACTCATGCAAGAGACCCAGTACTTC
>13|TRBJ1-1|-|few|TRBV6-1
CASGDGWNTEAFF
TGTGCCAGCGGGGACGGGTGGAACACTGAAGCTTTCTTT
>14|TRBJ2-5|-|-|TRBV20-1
CSARDGRPQETQYF
TGCAGTGCTAGAGACGGGAGACCCCAAGAGACCCAGTACTTC
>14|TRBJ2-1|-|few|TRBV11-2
CASSLERRRNEQFF
TGTGCCAGCAGCTTAGAGAGACGGCGCAATGAGCAGTTCTTC
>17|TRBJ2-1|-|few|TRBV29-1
CSVELPDFGVAVNEQFF
TGCAGCGTTGAGCTCCCGGACTTCGGGGTAGCGGTCAATGAGCAGTTCTTC
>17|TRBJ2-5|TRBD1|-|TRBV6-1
CASRLSPVMTGEETQYF
TGTGCCAGCAGACTATCCCCTGTGATGACAGGGGAAGAGACCCAGTACTTC
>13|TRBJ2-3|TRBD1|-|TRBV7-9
CASIRDRADTQYF
TGTGCCAGCATTCGGGACAGGGCAGATACGCAGTATTTT